This entry lists 4 T cell receptor beta chains sequenced from one sample in a study of T-cell reconstitution after alpha-beta-depleted transplantation in children. Preparation of the TCRbeta library was carried out with unique molecular identifiers. One entry per CDR3 protein, called by TCRdb with MiXCR from the PCR reads. The data show more than 150,000 distinct CDR3 sequences, about 14% seen once. The source was PBMCs from the stem cell graft donor, collected from the stem cell graft. These receptors were collected from a human donor who donated a stem cell graft to a child with acute lymphoblastic leukemia.

This clonotype was recorded at least ten times. This chain connects TRBV5-8 to TRBJ2-5; no clear D. The CDR3 runs to 16 residues. Germline V gene sequence: CDR1 SGHTS, CDR2 YDEGEE. With 0 bases removed from V and 7 bases from J, the gap between germline ends came to 19 bases. The CDR3 sequence: CASSLETGRALGTQYF. Here the CDR3 DNA reads TGTGCCAGCAGCTTGGAAACCGGACGGGCTTTGGGGACCCAGTACTTC.

There are many counts of this clonotype. This chain links TRBV20-1 with TRBJ2-1, with D tentatively TRBD1 (5 bases). From germline, CDR1 is DFQATT and CDR2 SNEGSKA (reference sequence). This CDR3 has 14 amino acids. V was trimmed by 6 bases and J by 2 bases, leaving 14 bases between them. CDR3 sequence: CSAGMTATYNEQFF. The CDR3 region has the DNA TGCAGTGCCGGTATGACAGCAACCTACAATGAGCAGTTCTTC.

V and J are TRBV7-9 and TRBJ2-2; a weak D match, TRBD2 (5 bases). This CDR3 is 15 amino acids long. Trimming took off 5 bases at V and 0 bases at J, with 10 bases between the two ends. Germline V CDR1 and CDR2: SEHNR, FQNEAQ (reference sequence). DNA for the CDR3: TGTGCCAGCAGCAGCGGAGTTTCGAACACCGGGGAGCTGTTTTTT. Translation gives CASSSGVSNTGELFF.

This chain connects TRBV12-3 or TRBV12-4 to TRBJ2-7; D unresolved. This CDR3 contains 15 residues. The V end lost 3 bases, the J end lost 1 base, and 13 bases lay between the germline ends. In DNA form, the CDR3 reads TGTGCCAGCAGTTTGGGCTACCCTATATCCTACGAGCAGTACTTC. Its protein product is CASSLGYPISYEQYF.